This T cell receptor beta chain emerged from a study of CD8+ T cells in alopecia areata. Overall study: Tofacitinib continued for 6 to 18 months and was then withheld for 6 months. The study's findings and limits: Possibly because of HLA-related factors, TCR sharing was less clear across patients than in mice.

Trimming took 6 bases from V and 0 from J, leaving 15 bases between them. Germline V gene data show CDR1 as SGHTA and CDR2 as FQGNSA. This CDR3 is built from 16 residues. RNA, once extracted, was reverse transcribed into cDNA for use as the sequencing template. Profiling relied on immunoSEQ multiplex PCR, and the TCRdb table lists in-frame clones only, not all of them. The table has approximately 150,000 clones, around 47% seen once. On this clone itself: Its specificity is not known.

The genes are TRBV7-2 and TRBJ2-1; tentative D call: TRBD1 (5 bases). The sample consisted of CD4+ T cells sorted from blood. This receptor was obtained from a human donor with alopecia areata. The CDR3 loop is CASRYPTGISYNEQFF. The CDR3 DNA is TGTGCCAGCAGATATCCTACAGGTATCTCCTACAATGAGCAGTTCTTC.